This T cell receptor (beta chain) was captured in a study of T cell responses to AZD1222 COVID-19 vaccine. General observations from the study: Rises in breadth and depth of Spike-specific TCRs came after two AZD1222 doses. Repertoires were collected only later (after the peak T cell response had occurred). The donors showed a predominance of white British ancestry and of females, with possible underestimation of clonal diversity. Vaccine-related CD4 TCRs covered spike, predominating at 160-218 and 743-854.

With V trimmed by 5 bases and J by 6 bases, 7 bases remained unmatched. CDR1 and CDR2 (germline): ENHRY, SYGVKD. This CDR3 has 14 residues. As concerns this clone: Its cognate antigen is unknown.

TCRdb keeps only in-frame clones here, not all; method: immunoSEQ multiplex PCR. This sample has under 80,000 clones, with roughly 84% found just once. Sample: peripheral blood, taken on day 0 of AZD1222 vaccination. The chain carries TRBV10-3 and TRBJ2-1, with TRBD2 identical over 7 bases. This receptor was identified in an adult in good health. The CDR3 region is CAISFEGGSNEQFF. CDR3 bases: TGTGCCATCAGTTTTGAGGGAGGGAGCAATGAGCAGTTCTTC.